This is a list of T cell receptor beta chains from one sample in a study of OX40 agonist ivuxolimab in advanced cancers. Assay used: immunoSEQ multiplex PCR; TCRdb lists only in-frame clones, some missing. The table lists about 48,000 clones, roughly 84% of them singletons, with around 1.1% in the top ten. Here the sequenced sample was CD4+ or CD8+ T cells sorted from blood, taken in a trial of the OX40 agonist ivuxolimab. Receptor source: an adult with an advanced solid tumor such as melanoma, head and neck, liver or kidney cancer. CDR3s include the opening cysteine and the closing phenylalanine or tryptophan. The D gene is left open where the match is weak. Rows may omit the clone size; those that give it use once, few, many or a size class.

J gene,clone size,V gene,CDR3 length,D gene,CDR3 protein,CDR3 DNA
TRBJ1-5,-,TRBV7-9,16,-,CASSSTSDSLSQPQHF,TGTGCCAGCAGTTCCACTTCCGACAGTTTAAGTCAGCCCCAGCATTTT
TRBJ2-3,-,TRBV5-4,17,TRBD2,CASSLAGQRGVADTQYF,TGTGCCAGCAGCTTGGCCGGCCAGCGGGGGGTCGCAGATACGCAGTATTTT
TRBJ2-7,-,TRBV6-5,14,TRBD2,CASLDAGGSYEQYF,TGTGCCAGTCTGGACGCGGGGGGATCCTACGAGCAGTACTTC
TRBJ1-2,-,TRBV19,15,TRBD1,CASTPQGQANYGYTF,TGTGCCAGTACCCCCCAAGGACAGGCTAACTATGGCTACACCTTC
TRBJ2-3,-,TRBV15,15,-,CATSRVGGGTDTQYF,TGTGCCACCAGCAGAGTAGGGGGGGGTACAGATACGCAGTATTTT
TRBJ1-2,-,TRBV7-6,13,-,CASSSDSTYGYTF,TGTGCCAGCAGCTCGGACAGCACCTATGGCTACACCTTC
TRBJ1-4,-,TRBV7-2,15,-,CASSNPTGRGEKLFF,TGTGCCAGCAGCAATCCGACGGGACGGGGAGAAAAACTGTTTTTT
TRBJ2-2,-,TRBV9,15,TRBD2,CASSFFGRGSGELFF,TGTGCCAGTTCTTTTTTTGGGAGGGGCTCCGGGGAGCTGTTTTTT
TRBJ1-1,few,TRBV30,13,-,CAWSLFYGPEAFF,TGTGCCTGGAGCCTCTTCTATGGGCCTGAAGCTTTCTTT
TRBJ2-5,-,TRBV4-1,16,TRBD2,CASSQDGAGGEETQYF,TGCGCCAGCAGCCAAGATGGGGCGGGAGGGGAAGAGACCCAGTACTTC
TRBJ2-1,-,TRBV2,13,-,CASKPPSYNEQFF,TGTGCCAGCAAACCACCCTCCTACAATGAGCAGTTCTTC
TRBJ2-5,-,TRBV7-8,15,-,CASSLGRLYQETQYF,TGTGCCAGCAGCCTGGGACGGTTGTACCAAGAGACCCAGTACTTC
TRBJ2-4,-,TRBV27,18,-,CASSLRPPRELAKNIQYF,TGTGCCAGCAGTTTAAGGCCCCCCAGGGAGCTCGCCAAAAACATTCAGTACTTC
TRBJ2-3,-,TRBV7-8,14,-,CASTSLASTDTQYF,TGTGCCAGCACCTCGTTGGCTAGCACAGATACGCAGTATTTT
TRBJ2-7,-,TRBV27,13,-,CASSFGGSYEQYF,TGTGCCAGCAGTTTCGGCGGATCCTACGAGCAGTACTTC
TRBJ2-5,-,TRBV5-8,14,TRBD2,CASSGSGREETQYF,TGTGCCAGCAGCGGTAGCGGGAGAGAAGAGACCCAGTACTTC
TRBJ1-4,few,TRBV10-3,14,-,CAISRESANEKLFF,TGTGCCATCAGCAGAGAGTCGGCTAATGAAAAACTGTTTTTT
TRBJ1-1,-,TRBV19,14,TRBD1,CASSITGGFSEAFF,TGTGCCAGTAGTATCACAGGGGGCTTTTCTGAAGCTTTCTTT
TRBJ1-1,-,TRBV19,16,-,CASSIGSGSIGTEAFF,TGTGCCAGTAGTATAGGGTCGGGCAGTATAGGCACTGAAGCTTTCTTT
TRBJ2-7,-,TRBV25-1,14,-,CASSESGQYYEQYF,TGTGCCAGCAGTGAATCAGGACAGTACTACGAGCAGTACTTC
TRBJ2-7,-,TRBV5-1,14,-,CASSPVGWSYEQYF,TGCGCCAGCAGCCCCGTAGGTTGGTCCTACGAGCAGTACTTC
TRBJ2-3,-,TRBV19,15,-,CASSIDGGRTDTQYF,TGTGCCAGTAGTATAGATGGGGGGCGCACAGATACGCAGTATTTT
TRBJ1-1,-,TRBV4-2,13,TRBD1,CASSLEGAPEAFF,TGTGCCAGCAGTCTGGAGGGGGCCCCTGAAGCTTTCTTT
TRBJ2-7,-,TRBV19,13,TRBD1,CASRGQGTYEQYF,TGTGCCAGTAGGGGACAGGGTACCTACGAGCAGTACTTC
TRBJ2-2,-,TRBV4-1,17,-,CASSQEFQASNTGELFF,TGCGCCAGCAGCCAAGAATTCCAGGCCTCGAACACCGGGGAGCTGTTTTTT
TRBJ2-1,-,TRBV6-1,13,-,CASSELRGDGQFF,TGTGCCAGCAGTGAATTACGCGGGGATGGGCAGTTCTTC
TRBJ2-4,-,TRBV27,15,TRBD2,CASSLFGGARSTQYF,TGTGCCAGCAGTTTATTCGGGGGGGCGAGGTCCACTCAGTACTTC